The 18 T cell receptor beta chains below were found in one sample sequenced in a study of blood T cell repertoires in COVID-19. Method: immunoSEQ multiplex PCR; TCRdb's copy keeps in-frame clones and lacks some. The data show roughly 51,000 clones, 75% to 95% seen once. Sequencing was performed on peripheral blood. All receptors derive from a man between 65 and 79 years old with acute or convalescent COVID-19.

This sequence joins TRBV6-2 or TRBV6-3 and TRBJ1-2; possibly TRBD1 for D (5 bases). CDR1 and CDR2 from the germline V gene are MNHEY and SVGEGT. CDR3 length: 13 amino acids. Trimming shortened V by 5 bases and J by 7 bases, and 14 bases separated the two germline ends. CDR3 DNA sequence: TGTGCCAGCAGTGCCCGGGGGTCCTTTGGCTACACCTTC. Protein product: CASSARGSFGYTF.

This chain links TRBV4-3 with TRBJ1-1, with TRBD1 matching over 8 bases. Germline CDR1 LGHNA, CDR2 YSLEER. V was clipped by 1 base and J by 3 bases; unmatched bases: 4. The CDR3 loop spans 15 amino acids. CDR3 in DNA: TGCGCCAGCAGCCAAGGCCAGGGGGCGCACACTGAAGCTTTCTTT. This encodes CASSQGQGAHTEAFF.

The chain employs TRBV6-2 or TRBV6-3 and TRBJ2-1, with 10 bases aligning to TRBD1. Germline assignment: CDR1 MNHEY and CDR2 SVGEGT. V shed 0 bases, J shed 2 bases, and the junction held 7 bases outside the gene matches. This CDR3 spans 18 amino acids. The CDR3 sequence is CASSYSGLDRGPYNEQFF. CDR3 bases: TGTGCCAGCAGTTACTCGGGGCTCGACAGGGGGCCCTACAATGAGCAGTTCTTC.

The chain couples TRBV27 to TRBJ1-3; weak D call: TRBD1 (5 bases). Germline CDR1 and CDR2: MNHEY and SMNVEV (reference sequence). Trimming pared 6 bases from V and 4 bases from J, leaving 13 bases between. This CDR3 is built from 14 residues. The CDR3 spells CASRAEYRGNTIYF. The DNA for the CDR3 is TGTGCCAGCAGAGCCGAATACAGGGGAAACACCATATATTTT.

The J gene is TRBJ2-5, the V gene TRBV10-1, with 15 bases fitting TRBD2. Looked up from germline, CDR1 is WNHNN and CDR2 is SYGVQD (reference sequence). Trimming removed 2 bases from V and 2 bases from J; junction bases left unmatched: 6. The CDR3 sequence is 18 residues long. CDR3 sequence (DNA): TGCGCCAGCAGTGAGGGATGTGGACTAGCGGGGGGGCAAGAGACCCAGTACTTC. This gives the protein CASSEGCGLAGGQETQYF.

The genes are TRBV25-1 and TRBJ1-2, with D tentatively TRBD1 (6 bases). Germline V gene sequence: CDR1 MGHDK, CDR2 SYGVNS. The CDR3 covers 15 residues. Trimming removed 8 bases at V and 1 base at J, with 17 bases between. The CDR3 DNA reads TGTGCCAGCCAGGGACAAACGACAGTTAACTATGGCTACACCTTC. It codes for CASQGQTTVNYGYTF.

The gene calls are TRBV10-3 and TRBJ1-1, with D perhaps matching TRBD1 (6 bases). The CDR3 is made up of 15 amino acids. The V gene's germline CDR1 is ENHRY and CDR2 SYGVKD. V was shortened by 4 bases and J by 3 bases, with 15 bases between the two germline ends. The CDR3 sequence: CAISVLGGSYTEAFF. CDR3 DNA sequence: TGTGCCATCAGTGTCCTAGGGGGATCTTACACTGAAGCTTTCTTT.

The CDR3 bases are TGCGCCAGCAGCCAAGATATCGGGGGTTTCCGAGACGGGGAGCTGTTTTTT. It specifies CASSQDIGGFRDGELFF. The J gene is TRBJ2-2, the V gene TRBV4-3; D might be TRBD2 (6 bases). The CDR3 totals 17 residues. Trimming pared 0 bases from V and 7 bases from J, leaving 18 bases between. Germline assignment: CDR1 LGHNA and CDR2 YSLEER.

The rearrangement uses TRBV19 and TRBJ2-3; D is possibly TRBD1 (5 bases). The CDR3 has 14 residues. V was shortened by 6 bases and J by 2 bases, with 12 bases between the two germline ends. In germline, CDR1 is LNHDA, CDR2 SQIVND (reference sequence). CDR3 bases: TGTGCCAGTAGCCCGACAGCCGCCACAGATACGCAGTATTTT. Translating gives CASSPTAATDTQYF.

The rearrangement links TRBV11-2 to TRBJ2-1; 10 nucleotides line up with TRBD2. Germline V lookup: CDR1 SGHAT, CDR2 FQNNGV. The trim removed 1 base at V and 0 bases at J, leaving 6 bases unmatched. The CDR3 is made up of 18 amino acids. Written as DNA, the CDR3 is TGTGCCAGCAGCTTAGTAGCGGGGGGCCTGAGCTCCTACAATGAGCAGTTCTTC. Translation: CASSLVAGGLSSYNEQFF.

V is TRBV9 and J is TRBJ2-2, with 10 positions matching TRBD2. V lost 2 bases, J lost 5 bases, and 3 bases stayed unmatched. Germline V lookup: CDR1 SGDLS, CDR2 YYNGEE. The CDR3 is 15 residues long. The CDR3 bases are TGTGCCAGCAGCGTCGGGGGACTAGCGACCGGGGAGCTGTTTTTT. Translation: CASSVGGLATGELFF.

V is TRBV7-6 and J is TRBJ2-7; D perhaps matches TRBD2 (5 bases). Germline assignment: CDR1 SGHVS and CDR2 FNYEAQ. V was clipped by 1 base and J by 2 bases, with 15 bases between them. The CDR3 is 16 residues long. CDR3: CASSLEAVIGAYEQYF. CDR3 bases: TGTGCCAGCAGCTTAGAAGCGGTTATAGGAGCCTACGAGCAGTACTTC. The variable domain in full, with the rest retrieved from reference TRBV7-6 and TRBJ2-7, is GAGVSQSPRYKVTKRGQDVALRCDPISGHVSLYWYRQALGQGPEFLTYFNYEAQQDKSGLPNDRFSAERPEGSISTLTIQRTEQRDSAMYRCASSLEAVIGAYEQYFGPGTRLTVT.

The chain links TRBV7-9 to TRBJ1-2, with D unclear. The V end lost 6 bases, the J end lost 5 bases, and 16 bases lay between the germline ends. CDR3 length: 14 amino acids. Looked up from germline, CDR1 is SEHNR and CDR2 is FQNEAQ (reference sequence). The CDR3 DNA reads TGTGCCAGCAGAGATTCCGGGAGACGGTATGGCTACACCTTC. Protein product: CASRDSGRRYGYTF.

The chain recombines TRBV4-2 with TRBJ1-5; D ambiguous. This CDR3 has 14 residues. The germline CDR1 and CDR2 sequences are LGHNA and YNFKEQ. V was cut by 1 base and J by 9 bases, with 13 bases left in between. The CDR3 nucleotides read TGTGCCAGCAGCCAAGCTCTTAAGGAGCGGCCCCAGCATTTT. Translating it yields CASSQALKERPQHF.

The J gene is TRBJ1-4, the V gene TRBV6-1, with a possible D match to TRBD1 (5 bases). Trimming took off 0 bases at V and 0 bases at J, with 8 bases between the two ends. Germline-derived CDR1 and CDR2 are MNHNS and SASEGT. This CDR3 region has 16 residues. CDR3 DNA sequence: TGTGCCAGCAGTGAAGCTACAGGTTCAACTAATGAAAAACTGTTTTTT. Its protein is CASSEATGSTNEKLFF.

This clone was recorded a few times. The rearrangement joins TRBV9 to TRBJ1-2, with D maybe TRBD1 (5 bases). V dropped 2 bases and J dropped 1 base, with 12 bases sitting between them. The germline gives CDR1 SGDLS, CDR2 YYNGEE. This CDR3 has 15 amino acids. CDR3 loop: CASSVAGRDNYGYTF. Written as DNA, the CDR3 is TGTGCCAGCAGCGTTGCGGGACGAGATAACTATGGCTACACCTTC.

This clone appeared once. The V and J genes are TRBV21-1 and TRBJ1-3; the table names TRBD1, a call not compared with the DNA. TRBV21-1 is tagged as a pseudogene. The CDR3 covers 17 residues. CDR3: CASSLVRDRVDGNTIYF. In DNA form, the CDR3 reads TGTGCCAGCAGCCTAGTCCGGGACAGGGTTGATGGAAACACCATATATTTT.

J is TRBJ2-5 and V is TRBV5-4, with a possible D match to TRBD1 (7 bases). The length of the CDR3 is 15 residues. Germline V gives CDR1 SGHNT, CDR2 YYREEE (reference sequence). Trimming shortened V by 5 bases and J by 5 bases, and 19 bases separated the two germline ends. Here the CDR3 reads CASSRGPGGGETQYF. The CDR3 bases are TGTGCCAGCAGTCGGGGGCCAGGGGGTGGGGAGACCCAGTACTTC.